This T cell receptor (beta chain) was observed in a study of response to subunit inactivated influenza vaccine. Only a few counts were recorded for this clonotype. One entry per CDR3 protein, called by TCRdb with MiXCR from the RT-PCR reads. The table lists around 480,000 distinct CDR3 sequences, around 9.9% of them singletons, with approximately 12% in the top ten. This receptor was identified in a man between 45 and 60 years old who received an inactivated influenza vaccine. The source material was PBMCs from blood, sampled about 40 days after vaccination.

CDR3 coding DNA: TGTGCCAGCAGCTCCCCACGAATCCAGTACTTC. It specifies CASSSPRIQYF. The rearrangement links TRBV5-5 to TRBJ2-5; D unclear. V lost 3 bases, J lost 10 bases, and 10 bases lay in between. CDR3 length equals 11 residues. Per germline, CDR1 SGHKS and CDR2 YYEKEE (reference sequence).